Here is one TCR beta chain with its context. The antigen remains undetermined. This sample stems from a study of blood T cells in healthy people across ages. Study results and limitations: Donor CMV infection status was unknown, possibly confounding age-related changes in expanded clonotypes.

Germline V gene lookup returns CDR1 LNHNV and CDR2 YYDKDF (reference sequence). Trimming pared 6 bases from V and 1 base from J, leaving 10 bases between. The CDR3 sequence is 14 residues long. Together with a sample-barcoded 5' primer, a J-beta primer mix was included in a second PCR lasting about 6 to 11 cycles. Through a template-switch adaptor with 12 random nucleotides, each cDNA molecule received a tag. Using its own MiXCR run on the 5' RACE reads, TCRdb lists one record per CDR3 protein. The table lists 1.5 million to 2 million distinct CDR3 sequences, 25% to 30% of them singletons. This chain uses TRBV15 with TRBJ2-1; perhaps TRBD2 as D (5 bases). Sequencing used blood. The clonotype was recovered from a woman aged 30 to 39 in good health. The CDR3 nucleotides are TGTGCCACCAGAGACGGGATGTCCTACAATGAGCAGTTCTTC. As protein: CATRDGMSYNEQFF. Drawing the rest from reference TRBV15 and TRBJ2-1, the complete variable domain is DAMVIQNPRYQVTQFGKPVTLSCSQTLNHNVMYWYQQKSSQAPKLLFHYYDKDFNNEADTPDNFQSRRPNTSFCFLDIRSPGLGDTAMYLCATRDGMSYNEQFFGPGTRLTVL.